Detailed here is one TCR beta chain. Its specificity is unknown. Every single patient, without exception, relapsed after autologous stem cell transplantation, and brentuximab vedotin exposure varied. Complete response, partial response or progressive disease constituted the best responses recorded. The source of the sample is a study of PD-1 blockade in classical Hodgkin lymphoma. The CDR3 sequence is 15 residues long. The germline V gene has CDR1 LNHDA and CDR2 SQIVND (reference sequence). Unmatched junction bases numbered 9, after V lost 5 bases and J lost 4 bases. Findings and caveats of the study: Relapsed/refractory patients reportedly had lower baseline diversity than newly diagnosed patients. TCR diversity rose significantly by C4D1 in CD4+ but not CD8+ cells.

Some clones are missing from TCRdb's copy, which holds only in-frame ones; the method was immunoSEQ multiplex PCR. Here the sample spans over 70,000 clones, about 89% being singletons. This rearrangement joins TRBV19 to TRBJ2-7; 9 bases align to TRBD1. The source material was peripheral blood mononuclear cells (PBMCs), sampled at baseline. This receptor was taken from a human donor with classical Hodgkin lymphoma. In DNA form, the CDR3 reads TGTGCCAGTAGTGATGCCGGGACAGGGAATTACGAGCAGTACTTC. Amino acid sequence: CASSDAGTGNYEQYF. The full variable domain, rest sourced from reference TRBV19 and TRBJ2-7, is DGGITQSPKYLFRKEGQNVTLSCEQNLNHDAMYWYRQDPGQGLRLIYYSQIVNDFQKGDIAEGYSVSREKKESFPLTVTSAQKNPTAFYLCASSDAGTGNYEQYFGPGTRLTVT.